Given below is one TCR beta chain in context. V shed 5 bases, J shed 9 bases, and the junction held 6 bases outside the gene matches. Germline-derived CDR1 and CDR2 are SGHTA and FQGTGA. This CDR3 has 13 amino acids. Sequenced by immunoSEQ multiplex PCR; TCRdb stores in-frame clones only, minus some. The sample shows roughly 92,000 clones, over 80% of them seen only once. These data belong to a study of T cells after somatic rescue of genetic block. The source of this sequence is a woman aged 18-29 years. What was sequenced was peripheral blood mononuclear cells (PBMCs). The chain carries TRBV7-3 and TRBJ2-1, with TRBD1 matching over 8 bases. CDR3 sequence reads: CASSADRDAEQFF. The CDR3 DNA is TGTGCCAGCAGCGCGGACAGGGACGCTGAGCAGTTCTTC.